One sample yielded the 12 T cell receptor beta chains listed below, sequenced in a study of persistence of HIV-infected CD4 T cells. The immunoSEQ assay was version 4, run in survey mode. Produced via immunoSEQ multiplex PCR; TCRdb's table is partial and in-frame only. The top ten clones hold approximately 1.6% of a sample with about 37,000 clones, around 80% of them seen once. These receptors have no known antigen. The stimulus was lysate of CMV-infected fibroblasts, approximately 9.6 ug/mL. CD40L-negative CD69-negative CD45RO-high memory CD4+ T cells were sorted as populations depleted of antigen-responding cells. The starting material was CD4+ T cells sorted from PBMCs after approximately 18-hour stimulation, obtained from a patient who received antiretroviral therapy. These receptors were obtained from an adult man with HIV who was CMV-seropositive.

The rearrangement uses TRBV6-1 and TRBJ2-4; the D is unclear. The germline CDR1 and CDR2 sequences are MNHNS and SASEGT. This CDR3 has 17 residues. The V and J ends lost 3 bases and 0 bases respectively, with 15 bases between them. The CDR3 DNA follows: TGTGCCAGCAGTGACCAGCTTAGTGTTGTAGCCAAAAACATTCAGTACTTC. Translation: CASSDQLSVVAKNIQYF.

The genes are TRBV14 and TRBJ2-7; D is undetermined. Germline CDR1 is SGHDN and CDR2 is FVKESK. The CDR3 consists of 15 residues. The V gene lost 1 base and the J gene lost 4 bases, with 14 bases spanning the gap. The CDR3 reads CASSQGLSVKYEQYF. DNA for the CDR3: TGTGCCAGCAGCCAAGGTCTCTCCGTTAAATACGAGCAGTACTTC.

The CDR3 sequence: CAIQQGSGNTIYF. The DNA of the CDR3 is TGTGCCATACAACAGGGATCTGGAAACACCATATATTTT. This rearrangement joins TRBV6-5 to TRBJ1-3; TRBD1 is a possible D gene (6 bases). Trimming removed 10 bases from V and 1 base from J, with 11 bases in between. The length of the CDR3 is 13 residues. The germline CDR1 and CDR2 sequences are MNHEY and SVGAGI.

This clone turned up a few times. The chain carries TRBV4-1 and TRBJ1-1; D may be TRBD1 (5 bases). This CDR3 contains 16 residues. V was clipped by 4 bases and J by 0 bases, with 15 bases between them. CDR1 and CDR2 from the germline V gene are MGHRA and YSYEKL. CDR3 region: CASSPGSSSMNTEAFF. The CDR3, as DNA: TGCGCCAGCAGCCCAGGGTCCTCCTCCATGAACACTGAAGCTTTCTTT.

The chain uses TRBV5-5 and TRBJ2-2; the D gene is possibly TRBD1 (5 bases). The CDR3 runs 16 residues. CDR1 and CDR2 (germline): SGHKS, YYEKEE (reference sequence). V shed 1 base and J shed 6 bases, with 16 bases lying between them. CDR3 residues: CASSLSPQGGAGELFF. In DNA form, the CDR3 reads TGTGCCAGCAGCTTGAGTCCCCAGGGTGGGGCCGGGGAGCTGTTTTTT.

This clone was picked up one time. This rearrangement joins TRBV19 to TRBJ1-5, with no clear D. Germline-derived CDR1 and CDR2 are LNHDA and SQIVND (reference sequence). This CDR3 contains 15 residues. Trimming took 5 bases from V and 6 from J, leaving 17 bases between them. This CDR3 is CASSAQIRLGQPQHF. The CDR3 bases are TGTGCCAGTAGTGCGCAGATCAGATTAGGTCAGCCCCAGCATTTT. Complete variable domain (other parts from reference TRBV19 and TRBJ1-5): DGGITQSPKYLFRKEGQNVTLSCEQNLNHDAMYWYRQDPGQGLRLIYYSQIVNDFQKGDIAEGYSVSREKKESFPLTVTSAQKNPTAFYLCASSAQIRLGQPQHFGDGTRLSIL.

V gene TRBV6-1 combines with J gene TRBJ2-7; 9 positions agree with TRBD1. This CDR3 contains 15 residues. V gave up 6 bases and J gave up 4 bases; unmatched junction bases: 10. The germline V gene has CDR1 MNHNS and CDR2 SASEGT. The CDR3 DNA reads as TGTGCCAGCAGGGGTACAGGGGGCGCGGGATACGAGCAGTACTTC. It specifies CASRGTGGAGYEQYF.

This chain links TRBV5-6 with TRBJ1-1; D is unclear. The germline CDR1 and CDR2 sequences are SGHDT and YYEEEE. V was cut by 4 bases and J by 7 bases, with 20 bases left in between. CDR3 length: 15 residues. CDR3 sequence (DNA): TGTGCCAGCAGCCAAGGACCCGGGCTCTCCGGTGAAGCTTTCTTT. Protein: CASSQGPGLSGEAFF.

The V and J genes are TRBV4-2 and TRBJ1-5; 10 nucleotides agree with TRBD1. In germline, CDR1 is LGHNA, CDR2 YNFKEQ. This CDR3 contains 15 residues. With 2 bases clipped from V and 5 bases from J, the junction kept 3 bases outside the gene matches. The CDR3 coding sequence is TGTGCCAGCAGCCAAAGGGGGACAGGGGATCAGCCCCAGCATTTT. It translates to CASSQRGTGDQPQHF.

The chain combines TRBV19 with TRBJ2-3, with 7 bases aligning to TRBD1. The V gene end was trimmed by 8 bases and the J gene end by 8 bases; junction bases not matched to a gene: 7. The length of the CDR3 is 12 residues. Germline CDR1 is LNHDA and CDR2 is SQIVND (reference sequence). In DNA form, the CDR3 reads TGTGCCAGTGGGAAGGCAGGGGGTACGCAGTATTTT. Translation gives CASGKAGGTQYF.

This chain connects TRBV14 to TRBJ2-7, with 8 bases fitting TRBD1. The CDR3 contains 17 residues. The ends lost 1 base at V and 2 bases at J; junction bases unmatched: 10. The germline CDR1 and CDR2 sequences are SGHDN and FVKESK. The CDR3 sequence: CASSQATRTGRAYEQYF. Here the CDR3 DNA reads TGTGCCAGCAGCCAAGCCACCCGGACAGGGCGGGCCTACGAGCAGTACTTC. The entire variable domain, with the rest obtained from reference TRBV14 and TRBJ2-7, is as follows: EAGVTQFPSHSVIEKGQTVTLRCDPISGHDNLYWYRRVMGKEIKFLLHFVKESKQDESGMPNNRFLAERTGGTYSTLKVQPAELEDSGVYFCASSQATRTGRAYEQYFGPGTRLTVT.

V and J are TRBV28 and TRBJ1-2; perhaps TRBD1 as D (5 bases). The CDR3 consists of 13 residues. CDR1 is MDHEN, CDR2 SYDVKM, per germline. V dropped 6 bases and J dropped 8 bases, with 16 bases sitting between them. The CDR3 spells CASSLSWDRGYTF. CDR3 DNA sequence: TGTGCCAGCAGCTTAAGCTGGGACCGAGGCTACACCTTC.